The clone carrying this T cell receptor beta chain was seen at least ten times. TCR beta CDR3 region amplification was performed from RNA transcripts. HTBI primers were employed in a first-round RT-PCR of the TCR CDR3. TCRdb re-called the multiplex PCR reads through MiXCR, storing one row per CDR3 protein. This sample carries around 350,000 distinct CDR3 sequences, 15% to 20% of them seen once, and the ten largest clones take 3% to 4%. These data originate in a study of T cells in Graves' hyperthyroidism and ophthalmopathy. CDR3 size: 11 residues. Deletions cut 7 bases from V and 7 bases from J, with 13 bases between. Germline V lookup: CDR1 SQVTM, CDR2 ANQGSEA.

Sequenced input: blood. The chain links TRBV29-1 to TRBJ1-1, with D possibly matching TRBD1 (6 bases). The TCR was taken from a woman aged 18-29 years with Graves' hyperthyroidism. Written as DNA, the CDR3 is TGCAGCGCGGTCGACAGGATTGAAGCTTTCTTT. This translates into CSAVDRIEAFF.